Listed below are T cell receptor beta chains from one sample, sequenced in a study of T-cell memory formation after mild COVID-19. MiXCR, run by TCRdb on the 5' RACE reads, gives a single entry per CDR3 protein. The sample records some 120,000 distinct CDR3 sequences, approximately 6.3% being singletons. Source material: PBMCs or a T cell subset sorted from them (not recorded which). All receptors derive from an adult woman who had mild COVID-19 (a few samples of this study predate the infection). Cell type and time point are not known. Each CDR3 is given with its conserved first and last residue. A D gene is named only where the DNA matches it firmly. Some rows mark clone size as missing; the rest say once, few, many or name a class of expanded clone.

length	D	size	V	J	DNA	CDR3
15	TRBD1	many	TRBV6-5	TRBJ2-7	TGTGCCAGCAGTTACTCGGGACAGGGAGGGTACGAGCAGTACTTC	CASSYSGQGGYEQYF
14	.	many	TRBV7-8	TRBJ2-1	TGTGCCAGCAGAATAGCGGAGATCGGCAATGAGCAGTTCTTC	CASRIAEIGNEQFF
12	TRBD2	.	TRBV7-2	TRBJ2-1	TGTGCCAGCAGCTTTGCGGGAGGCTGGCAGTTCTTC	CASSFAGGWQFF
14	TRBD1	.	TRBV5-1	TRBJ1-2	TGCGCCAGCAGCCCGCGGACAGGGGGAGGAGGCTACACCTTC	CASSPRTGGGGYTF
14	.	many	TRBV5-1	TRBJ2-2	TGCGCCAGCAGCATAAGCTTTGCCACCGGGGAGCTGTTTTTT	CASSISFATGELFF
14	.	.	TRBV6-5	TRBJ2-7	TGTGCCAGCAGAAGGGGGATTTCGTCCTACGAGCAGTACTTC	CASRRGISSYEQYF
15	TRBD1	many	TRBV7-2	TRBJ1-1	TGTGCCAGCAGCTTCGAGGTGCAGGGGGTCGCTGAAGCTTTCTTT	CASSFEVQGVAEAFF
15	TRBD2	few	TRBV20-1	TRBJ2-5	TGCAGTGCTAGGGTTAGCGGGGGGCCGGAAGAGACCCAGTACTTC	CSARVSGGPEETQYF
14	.	few	TRBV19	TRBJ2-7	TGTGCCAGTAGTGACTCCGGGGCCTCCTACGAGCAGTACTTC	CASSDSGASYEQYF
14	.	few	TRBV2	TRBJ2-2	TGTGCCAGCATGAGTTGGTTATACACCGGGGAGCTGTTTTTT	CASMSWLYTGELFF
16	.	.	TRBV11-2	TRBJ1-1	TGTGCCAGCAGCTTAGATCTACGTAGGATGAACACTGAAGCTTTCTTT	CASSLDLRRMNTEAFF
15	TRBD1	.	TRBV5-6	TRBJ1-1	TGTGCCAGCAGCCCTATCTTTGACAGGGTCACTGAAGCTTTCTTT	CASSPIFDRVTEAFF
16	TRBD2	.	TRBV5-1	TRBJ2-2	TGCGCCAGCAGTAGGACTAGCGGGACGGTCACCGGGGAGCTGTTTTTT	CASSRTSGTVTGELFF
13	TRBD1	.	TRBV7-8	TRBJ1-4	TGTGCCAGCCGAGCCGACAGGGTCGAAAAACTGTTTTTT	CASRADRVEKLFF
15	TRBD2	.	TRBV7-3	TRBJ2-1	TGTGCCAGCAGCTTACACGGGACTACGGACAATGAGCAGTTCTTC	CASSLHGTTDNEQFF
13	TRBD1	few	TRBV6-4	TRBJ2-2	TGTGCCAGCAGTGGACAGGGGACAGGGGAGCTGTTTTTT	CASSGQGTGELFF
15	TRBD1	.	TRBV10-3	TRBJ2-7	TGTGCCATCAGTGAGTCCGGGACAGGGGCCTACGAGCAGTACTTC	CAISESGTGAYEQYF
13	.	many	TRBV7-2	TRBJ2-5	TGTGCCAGCAGCTTAGGGACGAAAGAGACCCAGTACTTC	CASSLGTKETQYF
14	TRBD1	.	TRBV7-2	TRBJ1-2	TGTGCCAGCAGCTTAGAGTACAGGGGGTATGGCTACACCTTC	CASSLEYRGYGYTF
14	.	many	TRBV4-1	TRBJ2-5	TGCGCCAGCAGCCAAGGTCTGGGCCTAGAGACCCAGTACTTC	CASSQGLGLETQYF
16	TRBD1	many	TRBV27	TRBJ1-5	TGTGCCAGCAGTCCCAACAGGGGTGGTAGCAATCAGCCCCAGCATTTT	CASSPNRGGSNQPQHF
16	.	few	TRBV18	TRBJ2-3	TGTGCCAGCTCACCACTCACCCGGAGCAGCACAGATACGCAGTATTTT	CASSPLTRSSTDTQYF
13	.	many	TRBV6-5	TRBJ2-7	TGTGCCAGCAGTTACCCCGGGTCCTACGAGCAGTACTTC	CASSYPGSYEQYF
13	.	.	TRBV7-2	TRBJ2-7	TGTGCCAGCAGCACATGGACAGCCTACGAGCAGTACTTC	CASSTWTAYEQYF
14	.	.	TRBV5-1	TRBJ1-4	TGCGCCAGCAGATCGGGACGGACAAATGAAAAACTGTTTTTT	CASRSGRTNEKLFF
13	.	.	TRBV4-1	TRBJ2-7	TGCGCCAGCAGCCAAGATCCCCCCTACGAGCAGTACTTC	CASSQDPPYEQYF
13	.	.	TRBV20-1	TRBJ1-5	TGCAGTGCGGAAGGACAGTTAAATCAGCCCCAGCATTTT	CSAEGQLNQPQHF
14	TRBD2	few	TRBV2	TRBJ2-3	TGTGCCAGCAGTAGGCGGGGGGGCCTGAATACGCAGTATTTT	CASSRRGGLNTQYF
14	.	.	TRBV3-1	TRBJ2-5	TGTGCCAGCAGCCACAGGACAAGCCAAGAGACCCAGTACTTC	CASSHRTSQETQYF
18	.	.	TRBV12-3/TRBV12-4	TRBJ1-1	TGTGCCAGCAGTAGGGATCATGGGGGGGTCGACTCGAACACTGAAGCTTTCTTT	CASSRDHGGVDSNTEAFF
16	.	.	TRBV20-1	TRBJ1-1	TGCAGTGCTAGTGGGATCACCTCTCAAGGGAGCACTGAAGCTTTCTTT	CSASGITSQGSTEAFF
13	.	.	TRBV29-1	TRBJ1-1	TGCAGCGTTGACGGCAGGGCTAGCACTGAAGCTTTCTTT	CSVDGRASTEAFF
15	TRBD2	many	TRBV2	TRBJ2-1	TGTGCCAGCAGTGGCAAGCGGGGGGGCAACAATGAGCAGTTCTTC	CASSGKRGGNNEQFF
14	TRBD1	many	TRBV29-1	TRBJ2-3	TGCAGCGTCAAACAGGGGGCCGATCGACATACGCAGTATTTT	CSVKQGADRHTQYF
17	TRBD2	many	TRBV6-2/TRBV6-3	TRBJ2-3	TGTGCCAGCAGTCCTAAGGTTTCGAGCGGGAACACAGATACGCAGTATTTT	CASSPKVSSGNTDTQYF
16	.	.	TRBV2	TRBJ2-1	TGTGCCAGCAGTGAATTGGGCTTGAGCTCCTACAATGAGCAGTTCTTC	CASSELGLSSYNEQFF
16	TRBD2	.	TRBV5-5	TRBJ2-2	TGTGCCAGCAGCCTTCCGGGACTAGCGGGAGCCGGGGAGCTGTTTTTT	CASSLPGLAGAGELFF
14	TRBD1	.	TRBV12-3/TRBV12-4	TRBJ1-1	TGTGCCAGCAGACCGGACAGGGGTAACACTGAAGCTTTCTTT	CASRPDRGNTEAFF
17	TRBD2	many	TRBV5-1	TRBJ2-7	TGCGCCAGCAGCTTGGCGGGAGAGGGACTAGGCGTATACGAGCAGTACTTC	CASSLAGEGLGVYEQYF
15	.	many	TRBV29-1	TRBJ2-5	TGCAGCGTTGGACCCCCCGGGACGGCACAAGAGACCCAGTACTTC	CSVGPPGTAQETQYF
15	.	.	TRBV6-5	TRBJ1-1	TGTGCCAGCAGCGCTATGGGACTGATGAACACTGAAGCTTTCTTT	CASSAMGLMNTEAFF
13	.	.	TRBV25-1	TRBJ1-5	TGTGCCAGCAGTGAAGGGGACAATCAGCCCCAGCATTTT	CASSEGDNQPQHF
18	.	.	TRBV18	TRBJ1-1	TGTGCCAGCTCACCACCGGGCGTCTGGGGGCAGACGAACACTGAAGCTTTCTTT	CASSPPGVWGQTNTEAFF
18	TRBD1	.	TRBV9	TRBJ1-6	TGTGCCAGCAGCGAGGAAGCGTTGTCCGGGACAGGCAATTCACCCCTCCACTTT	CASSEEALSGTGNSPLHF
15	TRBD1	few	TRBV12-3/TRBV12-4	TRBJ1-2	TGTGCCAGCAGTGCTGGGACAGGTCGCAACTATGGCTACACCTTC	CASSAGTGRNYGYTF
12	.	many	TRBV5-1	TRBJ1-2	TGCGCCAGCTCCCCGGGACTTCGAGGCTACACCTTC	CASSPGLRGYTF
14	.	many	TRBV7-7	TRBJ2-5	TGTGCCAGCAGCCCGTCTGGAGGGGGAGAGACCCAGTACTTC	CASSPSGGGETQYF
13	TRBD1	few	TRBV3-1	TRBJ1-2	TGTGCCAGCAGCCCATCGACAGGGAGGGGCTACACCTTC	CASSPSTGRGYTF
13	.	many	TRBV7-2	TRBJ1-1	TGTGCCAGCAGCTTACAGGTGAACACTGAAGCTTTCTTT	CASSLQVNTEAFF
14	TRBD2	.	TRBV6-5	TRBJ2-1	TGTGCCAGCAGTTTCTCCCAGACTAGCCATGAGCAGTTCTTC	CASSFSQTSHEQFF
13	TRBD1	.	TRBV20-1	TRBJ2-7	TGCAGTGCTGGGACAGGCAACTCCTACGAGCAGTACTTC	CSAGTGNSYEQYF
16	TRBD2	many	TRBV7-9	TRBJ2-2	TGTGCCAGCAGGTCGAGCGGGAGTGGGGACACCGGGGAGCTGTTTTTT	CASRSSGSGDTGELFF
14	.	.	TRBV5-1	TRBJ1-2	TGCGCCAGCACCCCGGGACATACGAACTATGGCTACACCTTC	CASTPGHTNYGYTF
15	TRBD1	few	TRBV5-8	TRBJ2-3	TGTGCCAGCAGCATCGACAGGGCAAGCACAGATACGCAGTATTTT	CASSIDRASTDTQYF
14	.	few	TRBV7-2	TRBJ1-2	TGTGCCAGCAGACCTCCCACACCCGGCTATGGCTACACCTTC	CASRPPTPGYGYTF
16	TRBD1	few	TRBV4-2	TRBJ1-2	TGTGCCAGCAGCCCGTCCGGGACAGGTGGGCCATATGGCTACACCTTC	CASSPSGTGGPYGYTF
13	TRBD1	few	TRBV11-2	TRBJ1-2	TGTGCCAGCAGACCGACAGGGGGCAATGGCTACACCTTC	CASRPTGGNGYTF
15	.	many	TRBV5-1	TRBJ2-7	TGCGCCAGCAGCTTGGACATCGGGGTTCGGGGCGAGCAGTACTTC	CASSLDIGVRGEQYF
12	.	many	TRBV29-1	TRBJ2-7	TGCAGCGTGGGACGGAGGAACTACGAGCAGTACTTC	CSVGRRNYEQYF